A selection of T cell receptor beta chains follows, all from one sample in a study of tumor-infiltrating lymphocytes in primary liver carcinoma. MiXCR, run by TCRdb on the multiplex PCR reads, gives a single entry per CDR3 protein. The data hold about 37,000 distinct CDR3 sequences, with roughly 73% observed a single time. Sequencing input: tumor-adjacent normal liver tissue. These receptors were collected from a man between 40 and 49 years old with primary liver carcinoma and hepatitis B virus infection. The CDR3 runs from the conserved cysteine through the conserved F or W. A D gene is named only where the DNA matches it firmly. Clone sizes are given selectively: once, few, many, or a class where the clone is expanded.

CDR3nt: TGTGCCAGTAGCCCAATACAGGGAACGGGCTATAGCTACACCTTC; CDR3aa: CASSPIQGTGYSYTF; v_gene: TRBV11-2; j_gene: TRBJ1-2; abundance: once; d_gene: NA
CDR3nt: TGTGCCAGTCAACCCGGGACAGGGGGCGAGATGGAGAATTCACCCCCTCACTTT; CDR3aa: CASQPGTGGEMENSPPHF; v_gene: TRBV28; j_gene: TRBJ1-6; abundance: NA; d_gene: TRBD1
CDR3nt: TGCGCCAGTAGCCAAGCGTTGGTAGGGGAGAACGAGCAGTACTTC; CDR3aa: CASSQALVGENEQYF; v_gene: TRBV4-1; j_gene: TRBJ2-7; abundance: NA; d_gene: NA
CDR3nt: TGTGCCAGCACTGCAGGGGGGGCGAACACCGGGAAGCTGTTTTTT; CDR3aa: CASTAGGANTGKLFF; v_gene: TRBV6-6; j_gene: TRBJ2-2; abundance: NA; d_gene: NA
CDR3nt: TGCGCCAGCTCCGACGGAACAGACACTGGGCAGCTGTTTTTT; CDR3aa: CASSDGTDTGQLFF; v_gene: TRBV10-1; j_gene: TRBJ2-2; abundance: NA; d_gene: NA
CDR3nt: TGTGCCAGCAGCCCACGACCCGGGACAGGAACGTCTGGATTT; CDR3aa: CASSPRPGTGTSGF; v_gene: TRBV5-4; j_gene: TRBJ1-4; abundance: many; d_gene: TRBD1
CDR3nt: TGTACCAGCAGGCCATTAGCGGGAGGTTACAATGAGCAGTTCTTC; CDR3aa: CTSRPLAGGYNEQFF; v_gene: TRBV6-2/TRBV6-3; j_gene: TRBJ2-1; abundance: NA; d_gene: TRBD2
CDR3nt: TGTGCCAGCAGCCCCGGGACTAGCGGGGGAAAGTCCTACAATGAGCAGTTCTTC; CDR3aa: CASSPGTSGGKSYNEQFF; v_gene: TRBV7-9; j_gene: TRBJ2-1; abundance: NA; d_gene: TRBD2
CDR3nt: TGTGCCAGTCAACCCGGGACAGGGAGCGATATGGAGAATTCACCCCTCCACTTT; CDR3aa: CASQPGTGSDMENSPLHF; v_gene: TRBV28; j_gene: TRBJ1-6; abundance: NA; d_gene: TRBD1
CDR3nt: TGTGCTTTGGCCCCGACGGTCCTTCCCCCCCGCCCTGAGGAGCAGTACTTC; CDR3aa: CALAPTVLPPRPEEQYF; v_gene: TRBV2; j_gene: TRBJ2-7; abundance: many; d_gene: NA
CDR3nt: TGCGCCAGTTACAGCTCTGAGGCCGACGTCCTGACTTTC; CDR3aa: CASYSSEADVLTF; v_gene: TRBV10-2; j_gene: TRBJ2-6; abundance: NA; d_gene: NA
CDR3nt: TGTGCCAGCAGCTTGTTGCGGGGGGAGGCCTACGAGCAGTACTTC; CDR3aa: CASSLLRGEAYEQYF; v_gene: TRBV5-6; j_gene: TRBJ2-7; abundance: many; d_gene: TRBD2
CDR3nt: TGCAGTGCTACCAATCCGGAGCACATTAATGAGCCCCAGCATTTT; CDR3aa: CSATNPEHINEPQHF; v_gene: TRBV20-1; j_gene: TRBJ1-5; abundance: NA; d_gene: NA
CDR3nt: TGTGCCAGCGGACAGCCCCAGTTTTTT; CDR3aa: CASGQPQFF; v_gene: TRBV28; j_gene: TRBJ1-5; abundance: NA; d_gene: NA
CDR3nt: TGCGCCAGCAGCCAAGTGGGTTTAGTAAGTGAGCATTTCTTC; CDR3aa: CASSQVGLVSEHFF; v_gene: TRBV4-1; j_gene: TRBJ2-1; abundance: NA; d_gene: NA
CDR3nt: TGTGCCAGCAGCCCGGGACCCGACTACGAGCAGTACTTC; CDR3aa: CASSPGPDYEQYF; v_gene: TRBV7-8; j_gene: TRBJ2-7; abundance: many; d_gene: NA
CDR3nt: TGCAGTGCTCCACGACTGTCCAGCGGGAGCGGGTACGAGCAGTACTTC; CDR3aa: CSAPRLSSGSGYEQYF; v_gene: TRBV20-1; j_gene: TRBJ2-7; abundance: many; d_gene: TRBD2
CDR3nt: TGTACCAGCATCTTAGATCTGGGGATGGCTCAGCCCCAGCATTTT; CDR3aa: CTSILDLGMAQPQHF; v_gene: TRBV11-3; j_gene: TRBJ1-5; abundance: NA; d_gene: NA
CDR3nt: TGTGCCAGCAGTGCCACAGGGGACACCGGGGTGCTGCTCTTT; CDR3aa: CASSATGDTGVLLF; v_gene: TRBV6-1; j_gene: TRBJ2-2; abundance: NA; d_gene: TRBD1
CDR3nt: TGTGCTAGCAGGTTCATAGGGTCGACTCAGCCCCAGCATTTT; CDR3aa: CASRFIGSTQPQHF; v_gene: TRBV28; j_gene: TRBJ1-5; abundance: NA; d_gene: NA
CDR3nt: TGTGCCAGCAGTGAAGCGGGAGGGGGTAGCACAGATACGCAGTATTTT; CDR3aa: CASSEAGGGSTDTQYF; v_gene: TRBV6-1; j_gene: TRBJ2-3; abundance: medium-sized; d_gene: NA
CDR3nt: TGTGCCAGCACCCCAGGGACAAACAATGAGCAGTTCTTT; CDR3aa: CASTPGTNNEQFF; v_gene: TRBV6-6; j_gene: TRBJ2-1; abundance: NA; d_gene: NA
CDR3nt: TGTGCTAGCACCAGGACTGGACAGAGCACCGGAGAGCTGTTTTTT; CDR3aa: CASTRTGQSTGELFF; v_gene: TRBV7-9; j_gene: TRBJ2-2; abundance: NA; d_gene: NA
CDR3nt: TGTGCCGGCAGCCCGGGACCGGGTACGATAGAGCAATACTTC; CDR3aa: CAGSPGPGTIEQYF; v_gene: TRBV5-6; j_gene: TRBJ2-7; abundance: NA; d_gene: NA
CDR3nt: TGTGCCAGCAGTCAATCTCTGATGAATGAGCAGTTCTTC; CDR3aa: CASSQSLMNEQFF; v_gene: TRBV7-9; j_gene: TRBJ2-1; abundance: NA; d_gene: NA
CDR3nt: TGTGCCACCAGCAGAGATGGAGGTGCTGGGGCCAACGTCCTGACTTTC; CDR3aa: CATSRDGGAGANVLTF; v_gene: TRBV15; j_gene: TRBJ2-6; abundance: many; d_gene: NA
CDR3nt: TGTGCCAGCAGCCAAGAGGCACAAGGGAGGGACACCTGGAAGCTGTTTTTT; CDR3aa: CASSQEAQGRDTWKLFF; v_gene: TRBV4-2; j_gene: TRBJ2-2; abundance: NA; d_gene: NA
CDR3nt: TGTGCCAGCAGCCACGACGGAAATAGCAATCAGCCCCATCATTTT; CDR3aa: CASSHDGNSNQPHHF; v_gene: TRBV5-4; j_gene: TRBJ1-5; abundance: few; d_gene: NA
CDR3nt: TGTGCCAACAGTGACTCTAGCTCATCCTACAATGGGCAGTTCTTC; CDR3aa: CANSDSSSSYNGQFF; v_gene: TRBV11-1; j_gene: TRBJ2-1; abundance: NA; d_gene: NA
CDR3nt: TGCAGCGCTGGAGAGTTCGTTCAGGGAGAGACCTTGGTTGGTCAGTACTTC; CDR3aa: CSAGEFVQGETLVGQYF; v_gene: TRBV29-1; j_gene: TRBJ2-4; abundance: NA; d_gene: NA